This T cell receptor (beta chain) was retrieved from a study of T cell responses to AZD1222 COVID-19 vaccine. Study at large: Second-dose intervals near 4 or 12 weeks were combined.

Study results and caveats: Donors were largely white British and mainly female; clonal diversity was possibly underestimated.

This CDR3 spans 13 amino acids. Trimming took 8 bases from V and 4 from J, leaving 14 bases between them. Germline V gene lookup returns CDR1 MNHEY and CDR2 SMNVEV (reference sequence). Assay used: immunoSEQ multiplex PCR; TCRdb lists only in-frame clones, some missing. Here the sample spans some 90,000 clones, 65% to 90% being singletons. Only one count was recorded for this clone. Its antigen is undetermined. The chain carries TRBV27 and TRBJ1-1; tentative D call: TRBD1 (5 bases). Sequences were derived from peripheral blood, sampled on day 0 of AZD1222 vaccination. The TCR originated in an adult in good health. In DNA form, the CDR3 reads TGTGCCAGCGGGCTGGGGCTAATCACTGAAGCTTTCTTT. This gives the protein CASGLGLITEAFF.